The entry below describes one T cell receptor (beta chain). What this receptor recognizes is not known. Per-base qualities were not stored, and no clone one base away is much larger. The immunoSEQ hsTCRB v3.0 assay was used at survey level resolution to sequence the TRB variable region. A depth of about 40,000-50,000 T-cell genomes per sample was targeted for TRB sequencing. Pooled TRB libraries were sequenced on an Illumina MiSeq with a v3 150-cycle kit. The authors processed their data as follows. Repertoire analysis ran in R within a reproducible Nextflow workflow covering QC, data transformation and analysis. LymphoSeq2, an R package for exploring AIRR-Seq data, was used to implement custom analyses. Four samples that yielded fewer than 5000 total TRB sequences were excluded, so that approximately 200 HIV repertoires were analyzed. Among the approximately 190 HIV repertoires that were kept, some 61 were collected before ART initiation and over 120 were collected after ART initiation. Each repertoire was downsampled to 5000 TRB nucleotide sequences, and summary statistics were averaged across 100 downsampling iterations. The analysis kept only TRB sequences whose CDR3 regions were at least seven amino acids long. Diversity was assessed using a clonality score derived from Shannon entropy and using the Gini coefficient. In the repertoire networks, any two of the top 5000 CDR3 amino acid sequences were connected whenever the two sequences differed by an edit distance of one. For TRB CDR3 amino acid sequences, antigen specificity groups and MHC restriction were predicted with GLIPH2. To flag known associations with CMV, EBV, HIV or tissue antigens, CDR3 amino acid sequences were compared against VDJdb and McPAS-TCR. Pre-ART, post-ART and control groups were compared with Wilcoxon signed-rank tests and Holm-Bonferroni correction. The source is immuneACCESS, and TCRdb retained only in-frame sequences with V and J called. Part of the clones is not carried over; for the studies checked, unresolved V genes explain less than half of this, and the remainder is unexplained. V and J calls and clone size follow that table, whereas D and trimming were derived from the DNA. This sample comprises about 23,000 clones, around 80% of them detected only once. In total, the top ten clones hold less than 6% of the sample.

From its cysteine to its phenylalanine, the CDR3 spans 15 amino acids. Just CDR3 DNA is preserved here, 45 bases in frame from base 1. V is reduced by 1 base and J by 4 bases, leaving a spacing of 12 bases between them. The germline V gene specifies SGHTS as CDR1 and YDEGEE as CDR2. Participants were included only if at least one PBMC sample before ART initiation and at least two post-ART samples were available. Treatment was received in the United States of America by all participants with HIV. Before DNA extraction, cryopreserved samples of roughly 0.85-10 million PBMC were thawed and washed. At the time of the earliest PBMC sample for each participant with HIV, ages ranged from about 23 to 60 years. Each participant contributed PBMC samples from 1-4 timepoints before ART initiation and 2-8 timepoints after ART initiation, with a median of 7 samples. For every participant, serial HIV viral load, CD4+ T-cell count, ART history and demographic data were obtained. Genomic DNA was extracted from unsorted PBMC with a Qiagen kit on a QIAcube, with processing performed in batches of 12 samples.

The data were obtained in a study of long-term antiretroviral therapy in people with HIV (dated 2022 in TCRdb). In the study overall: The earliest samples were collected approximately a decade before the 2015 WHO recommendation for immediate ART, a period when ART was typically delayed until CD4 counts fell. A retrospective serial study tested whether changes in peripheral blood TRB repertoire composition and diversity were associated with ART initiation and durable HIV suppression. The cohort contributed 150 to 200 cryopreserved PBMC samples from a few dozen adults with confirmed HIV infection, collected serially over a mean of 6 years (range 1-12). Of the 30 participants with HIV, 10 to 11 were female. No cross-contamination during QIAcube processing turned up in test extractions that ran a monoclonal T-cell line alongside 33 polyclonal samples. What the authors observed across the whole study: Because cell numbers in pre-ART samples were limited, unsorted PBMC were profiled instead of sorted CD4+ and CD8+ T cells. Since PBMC availability was limited, sequencing covered only the TCR beta chain, with no alpha chain pairing. Inferences about post-ART repertoire changes were limited because no data were available on ART adherence, viral resistance or therapy changes. A significant increase in TRB diversity was found to be associated with ART initiation, although TRB diversity was observed to remain significantly below that of transplant donor controls even after long-term ART. The samples span the years 2004 to 2017, and the ART regimens used at that time may not be as effective as current regimens. At every time point, the repertoire was dominated by expanded TRB clones first identified before ART initiation, although this dominance fluctuated and, in many PLHIV, declined after ART. Compared with controls, HIV repertoires had narrower CDR3 length ranges, and the network structure pointed to an antigen-experienced repertoire that shifted only slightly toward naive after ART.

The specimen comprised unsorted PBMCs, sampled 0.3 years after starting antiretroviral therapy. This receptor was obtained from a middle-aged man with HIV. The chain employs TRBV5-8 and TRBJ2-1; tentative D gene TRBD2, with 6 bases matching. The CDR3 protein sequence reads: CASSLTGGIYNEQFF. The DNA sequence follows: TGTGCCAGCAGCTTGACTGGGGGGATTTACAATGAGCAGTTCTTC.